Presented here are 20 T cell receptor beta chains from one specimen sequenced in a study of blood T cell repertoires in COVID-19. Only in-frame clones appear in the TCRdb table, and some are missing; sequencing was by immunoSEQ multiplex PCR. The repertoire holds around 270,000 clones, with 84% as singletons. The sample comprised peripheral blood. The receptors were sampled from a person aged 65 to 85 with COVID-19, enrolled during active disease.

The rearrangement joins TRBV19 to TRBJ2-3, with 8 bases fitting TRBD1. The V gene end was trimmed by 6 bases and the J gene end by 2 bases; junction bases not matched to a gene: 13. Germline V CDR1 and CDR2: LNHDA, SQIVND (reference sequence). The CDR3 totals 17 residues. The CDR3 loop reads CASRRQGIPIHTDTQYF. In nucleotides, the CDR3 is TGTGCCAGTAGGAGACAGGGGATCCCGATCCACACAGATACGCAGTATTTT.

This chain uses TRBV7-9 with TRBJ1-1; TRBD1 agrees at 7 bases. The CDR3 loop spans 15 amino acids. The ends lost 5 bases at V and 5 bases at J; junction bases unmatched: 11. Germline V gene data show CDR1 as SEHNR and CDR2 as FQNEAQ (reference sequence). CDR3 coding DNA: TGTGCCAGCAGCCAGCGACAGGGAGTTAGGACTGAAGCTTTCTTT. The encoded protein is CASSQRQGVRTEAFF.

This chain joins TRBV28 and TRBJ2-7, with 7 bases that match TRBD1. CDR3 length equals 14 residues. CDR1 MDHEN and CDR2 SYDVKM come from the germline V gene. J was trimmed by 2 bases and V by 4 bases; bases with no gene match: 5. The CDR3 DNA reads as TGTGCCAGCAGTTCGGGACAGAAGACCTACGAGCAGTACTTC. This codes for CASSSGQKTYEQYF.

This clone occurred once. The chain couples TRBV10-3 to TRBJ1-1; a possible D gene is TRBD1 (6 bases). V was shortened by 10 bases and J by 3 bases, with 18 bases between the two germline ends. This CDR3 comprises 14 residues. Germline V gene data show CDR1 as ENHRY and CDR2 as SYGVKD. The CDR3 DNA sequence: TGTGCCACTCAGCGGACAGCCGAATACACTGAAGCTTTCTTT. Its protein product is CATQRTAEYTEAFF.

The rearrangement joins TRBV29-1 to TRBJ1-2, with 9 bases matching TRBD1. This CDR3 is 18 amino acids long. Trimming at V came to 4 bases and at J to 4 bases, leaving 19 bases not matched to a gene. CDR1 and CDR2 from the germline V gene are SQVTM and ANQGSEA. CDR3 loop: CSVGGKPVGGQGVYGYTF. CDR3 coding DNA: TGCAGCGTTGGGGGAAAACCCGTTGGGGGACAGGGTGTCTATGGCTACACCTTC. Based on the CDR3 plus reference TRBV29-1 and TRBJ1-2, the full variable domain is SAVISQKPSRDICQRGTSLTIQCQVDSQVTMMFWYRQQPGQSLTLIATANQGSEATYESGFVIDKFPISRPNLTFSTLTVSNMSPEDSSIYLCSVGGKPVGGQGVYGYTFGSGTRLTVV.

The CDR3 nucleotides read TGTGCCAGTACCCAGGGGGGACTAGCGGGAGGGGGTGAGCAGTTCTTC. Protein: CASTQGGLAGGGEQFF. The chain couples TRBV19 to TRBJ2-1, with 16 positions matching TRBD2. CDR3 length: 16 amino acids. V trimming: 7 bases; J trimming: 9 bases; junction bases outside the gene matches: 9. Germline V gene lookup returns CDR1 LNHDA and CDR2 SQIVND (reference sequence).

The gene calls are TRBV28 and TRBJ1-2; TRBD1 matches at 7 bases. The CDR3 contains 16 residues. Germline values: CDR1 MDHEN, CDR2 SYDVKM. Germline trimming cut 6 bases from V and 6 bases from J; bases unmatched to any gene: 16. The CDR3 DNA is TGTGCCAGCAGCCTGGCCGGGGCAGGGGGTTGGCATGGCTACACCTTC. It translates to CASSLAGAGGWHGYTF.

This clone came up once. The chain carries TRBV3-1 (or the pseudogene TRBV3-2) and TRBJ1-6; 9 bases are shared with TRBD1. V lost 0 bases and J lost 7; bases outside the gene matches: 1. The CDR3 consists of 15 residues. CDR1 and CDR2 (germline): LGHDT, YNNKEL (reference sequence). CDR3 sequence reads: CASSQEGQGNSPLHF. CDR3 bases: TGTGCCAGCAGCCAAGAAGGACAGGGGAATTCACCCCTCCACTTT.

The rearrangement joins TRBV7-6 to TRBJ2-7; possibly TRBD1 for D (6 bases). There are 15 residues in the CDR3. The ends were cut back, 1 base at V and 0 bases at J, with 10 bases in the middle. Per germline, CDR1 SGHVS and CDR2 FNYEAQ. CDR3 loop: CASSLGTVPSYEQYF. In nucleotides, the CDR3 is TGTGCCAGCAGCTTAGGGACAGTGCCCTCCTACGAGCAGTACTTC.

This chain uses TRBV19 with TRBJ2-2; 7 nucleotides line up with TRBD1. CDR3 length equals 15 residues. V gave up 4 bases and J gave up 8 bases; unmatched junction bases: 10. Germline CDR1 reads LNHDA; CDR2 reads SQIVND (reference sequence). The CDR3 DNA follows: TGTGCCAGTAGTACACAAGACAGGGTGTTGGGGGAGCTGTTTTTT. Translated, it gives CASSTQDRVLGELFF.

This chain uses TRBV3-1 (or the pseudogene TRBV3-2) with TRBJ2-2; maybe TRBD2 (5 bases). The CDR3 is 20 residues long. V was shortened by 0 bases and J by 8 bases, with 28 bases between the two germline ends. Germline lookup yields CDR1 LGHDT and CDR2 YNNKEL (reference sequence). The CDR3 bases are TGTGCCAGCAGCCAAGATACCTTGACCCTCGGGCGAGGGCGTTGGGGGGAGCTGTTTTTT. This sequence encodes CASSQDTLTLGRGRWGELFF.

This clone appeared a single time. The rearrangement uses TRBV11-2 and TRBJ2-4; TRBD2 aligns across 7 bases. V gave up 5 bases and J gave up 10 bases; unmatched junction bases: 8. CDR3 length: 13 residues. Germline CDR1 and CDR2: SGHAT and FQNNGV. The CDR3 nucleotides are TGTGCCAGCAGCCCCACGGGGGGTTGGATTCAGTACTTC. It is translated as CASSPTGGWIQYF.

The chain employs TRBV15 and TRBJ1-5, with D tentatively TRBD1 (5 bases). Germline CDR1 is LNHNV and CDR2 is YYDKDF (reference sequence). The V and J ends lost 7 bases and 3 bases respectively, with 10 bases between them. The length of the CDR3 is 13 residues. CDR3 sequence reads: CATNPGLNQPQHF. DNA for the CDR3: TGTGCCACCAACCCAGGGCTCAATCAGCCCCAGCATTTT.

The chain joins TRBV14 to TRBJ2-3; D is ambiguous. The germline V and J ends were trimmed by 1 base and 3 bases, with 8 bases remaining between them. The CDR3 is 14 residues long. Per the germline V gene, CDR1 is SGHDN and CDR2 is FVKESK. The CDR3 sequence is CASSQVTGTDTQYF. The CDR3 nucleotides read TGTGCCAGCAGCCAAGTAACTGGTACAGATACGCAGTATTTT. Together with reference TRBV14 and TRBJ2-3, the CDR3 gives the full variable domain: EAGVTQFPSHSVIEKGQTVTLRCDPISGHDNLYWYRRVMGKEIKFLLHFVKESKQDESGMPNNRFLAERTGGTYSTLKVQPAELEDSGVYFCASSQVTGTDTQYFGPGTRLTVL.

This chain connects TRBV28 to TRBJ2-7, with 14 bases lining up with TRBD2. Germline CDR1 MDHEN, CDR2 SYDVKM. The trim removed 5 bases at V and 0 bases at J, leaving 3 bases unmatched. The CDR3 has 16 residues. CDR3 protein: CASSPGLAGVSYEQYF. The CDR3, as DNA: TGTGCCAGCAGTCCGGGACTAGCGGGAGTCTCCTACGAGCAGTACTTC.

J is TRBJ1-2 and V is TRBV4-1; TRBD1 matches 7 bases. V shed 3 bases and J 4 bases; nucleotides not matched to a gene: 11. Germline-derived CDR1 and CDR2 are MGHRA and YSYEKL. The CDR3 length is 16 residues. The CDR3 nucleotides read TGCGCCAGCAGCCAGTCTCTCGCGACAGGGCCCTATGGCTACACCTTC. Amino acids: CASSQSLATGPYGYTF.

V is TRBV28 and J is TRBJ1-4; 9 positions agree with TRBD1. The CDR3 has 14 amino acids. The V gene end was trimmed by 5 bases and the J gene end by 5 bases; junction bases not matched to a gene: 3. Germline-derived CDR1 and CDR2 are MDHEN and SYDVKM. CDR3 in amino acids: CASSRTGANEKLFF. In DNA, the CDR3 is TGTGCCAGCAGTAGGACAGGGGCGAATGAAAAACTGTTTTTT.

This CDR3 reads CASSATRWGTGGNNSPLHF. The CDR3 coding sequence is TGTGCCAGCAGCGCCACACGGTGGGGGACAGGGGGGAATAATTCACCCCTCCACTTT. This sequence joins TRBV7-2 and TRBJ1-6; 11 bases agree with TRBD1. J lost 5 bases, V lost 5 bases, and 14 bases had no gene match. This CDR3 spans 19 amino acids. CDR1 and CDR2 (germline): SGHTA, FQGNSA.

This clone was observed once. Additional DNA sequences in this sample encode the identical CDR3. The chain combines TRBV7-2 with TRBJ1-5; 7 nucleotides line up with TRBD1. CDR3 length: 15 amino acids. The trim removed 5 bases at V and 0 bases at J, leaving 4 bases unmatched. Germline V lookup: CDR1 SGHTA, CDR2 FQGNSA. The CDR3 loop is CASSRDSLSNQPQHF. As DNA, the CDR3 is TGTGCCAGCAGCCGGGACAGCCTTAGCAATCAGCCCCAGCATTTT.

The chain has TRBV28 and TRBJ1-3; 7 bases are shared with TRBD1. This CDR3 spans 16 amino acids. CDR1 and CDR2 from the germline V gene are MDHEN and SYDVKM. Germline trimming cut 3 bases from V and 4 bases from J; bases unmatched to any gene: 9. Written as DNA, the CDR3 is TGTGCCAGCAGTTTCCTTTTAGGGGGCCTGGGAAACACCATATATTTT. This codes for CASSFLLGGLGNTIYF. Filled out from reference TRBV28 and TRBJ1-3, the complete variable domain reads DVKVTQSSRYLVKRTGEKVFLECVQDMDHENMFWYRQDPGLGLRLIYFSYDVKMKEKGDIPEGYSVSREKKERFSLILESASTNQTSMYLCASSFLLGGLGNTIYFGEGSWLTVV.